Listed below are T cell receptor beta chains from one sample, sequenced in a study of T cell repertoires in cytomegalovirus infection. In TCRdb, the reads were re-called with MiXCR into one record per CDR3 protein. The data hold nearly 450,000 distinct CDR3 sequences, with 30% to 40% observed a single time. Sequencing used PBMCs. The receptors were gathered from a human donor in good health (CMV status not recorded). Some clones in this sample may be carry-over from other donors' samples. Both conserved end residues are part of each CDR3. Fields, in order: clone size, D gene, V gene, J gene, CDR3 protein, CDR3 DNA. The D gene is left open where the match is weak. Expanded clones get a size class; other rows say once, few or many, or leave the size out.

abundance: few
d_gene: .
v_gene: TRBV12-3/TRBV12-4
j_gene: TRBJ2-3
CDR3aa: CASSFGPVTQYF
CDR3nt: TGTGCCAGCAGTTTCGGCCCGGTTACGCAGTATTTT

abundance: .
d_gene: .
v_gene: TRBV6-5
j_gene: TRBJ2-5
CDR3aa: CASSYSGKTQYF
CDR3nt: TGTGCCAGCAGTTACAGTGGGAAGACCCAGTACTTC

abundance: many
d_gene: .
v_gene: TRBV20-1
j_gene: TRBJ2-5
CDR3aa: CSARRLGETQYF
CDR3nt: TGCAGTGCTAGAAGATTAGGAGAGACCCAGTACTTC

abundance: .
d_gene: TRBD2
v_gene: TRBV7-9
j_gene: TRBJ2-1
CDR3aa: CASIKRGGGGYNEQFF
CDR3nt: TGTGCCAGCATCAAGAGAGGCGGGGGGGGCTACAATGAGCAGTTCTTC

abundance: .
d_gene: .
v_gene: TRBV2
j_gene: TRBJ1-5
CDR3aa: CAGSERGRSNQPQHF
CDR3nt: TGTGCCGGCAGTGAAAGGGGAAGAAGCAATCAGCCCCAGCATTTT

abundance: few
d_gene: .
v_gene: TRBV6-8
j_gene: TRBJ1-1
CDR3aa: CASRLHRLNTEAFF
CDR3nt: TGTGCCAGCAGGCTGCACAGACTGAACACTGAAGCTTTCTTT

abundance: .
d_gene: .
v_gene: TRBV11-1
j_gene: TRBJ2-1
CDR3aa: CASSLVFGEQFF
CDR3nt: TGTGCCAGCAGCTTGGTGTTTGGTGAGCAGTTCTTC

abundance: .
d_gene: .
v_gene: TRBV11-3
j_gene: TRBJ2-1
CDR3aa: CASSLQWTPRGNEQFF
CDR3nt: TGTGCCAGCAGCTTGCAATGGACCCCTCGGGGAAATGAGCAGTTCTTC

abundance: .
d_gene: TRBD1
v_gene: TRBV27
j_gene: TRBJ2-2
CDR3aa: CASSSGQGGLTGELFF
CDR3nt: TGTGCCAGCAGTAGCGGACAGGGAGGCCTAACCGGGGAGCTGTTTTTT

abundance: once
d_gene: .
v_gene: TRBV19
j_gene: TRBJ2-5
CDR3aa: CASSILGRRYQETQYF
CDR3nt: TGTGCCAGTAGTATTTTGGGGCGGAGGTACCAAGAGACCCAGTACTTC

abundance: few
d_gene: TRBD1
v_gene: TRBV5-1
j_gene: TRBJ2-5
CDR3aa: CASSVAGGAETQYF
CDR3nt: TGCGCCAGCAGCGTGGCAGGGGGCGCGGAGACCCAGTACTTC

abundance: few
d_gene: .
v_gene: TRBV4-1
j_gene: TRBJ1-5
CDR3aa: CASSQVKGYNQPQHF
CDR3nt: TGCGCCAGCAGCCAGGTGAAGGGTTACAATCAGCCCCAGCATTTT

abundance: .
d_gene: TRBD2
v_gene: TRBV5-8
j_gene: TRBJ2-5
CDR3aa: CASSPGLAGTRQETQYF
CDR3nt: TGTGCCAGCAGCCCGGGACTAGCGGGGACCCGACAAGAGACCCAGTACTTC

abundance: .
d_gene: .
v_gene: TRBV18
j_gene: TRBJ1-2
CDR3aa: CASSPRDNLEGYTF
CDR3nt: TGTGCCAGCTCACCACGGGACAATCTGGAGGGCTACACCTTC

abundance: few
d_gene: .
v_gene: TRBV7-9
j_gene: TRBJ1-1
CDR3aa: CASSLWGGVGMNTEAFF
CDR3nt: TGTGCCAGCAGCTTATGGGGCGGGGTGGGAATGAACACTGAAGCTTTCTTT

abundance: few
d_gene: .
v_gene: TRBV19
j_gene: TRBJ1-1
CDR3aa: CASRDRTRGTEAFF
CDR3nt: TGTGCCAGTAGGGATCGGACCCGGGGAACTGAAGCTTTCTTT

abundance: few
d_gene: .
v_gene: TRBV24-1
j_gene: TRBJ2-5
CDR3aa: CATSEGQQETQYF
CDR3nt: TGTGCCACCAGTGAAGGGCAGCAAGAGACCCAGTACTTC

abundance: many
d_gene: .
v_gene: TRBV7-2
j_gene: TRBJ2-7
CDR3aa: CASSLTSAPVEQYF
CDR3nt: TGTGCCAGCAGCTTGACTAGTGCACCCGTCGAGCAGTACTTC

abundance: many
d_gene: TRBD2
v_gene: TRBV7-2
j_gene: TRBJ2-1
CDR3aa: CASSIFGGSSYNEQFF
CDR3nt: TGTGCCAGCAGTATATTCGGGGGGAGCTCCTACAATGAGCAGTTCTTC

abundance: .
d_gene: .
v_gene: TRBV20-1
j_gene: TRBJ2-3
CDR3aa: CSASEEPAYTDTQYF
CDR3nt: TGCAGTGCCAGTGAGGAGCCTGCCTACACAGATACGCAGTATTTT

abundance: many
d_gene: TRBD2
v_gene: TRBV7-8
j_gene: TRBJ2-1
CDR3aa: CASSLGLAEVNEQFF
CDR3nt: TGTGCCAGCAGCTTGGGACTAGCGGAGGTCAATGAGCAGTTCTTC

abundance: .
d_gene: .
v_gene: TRBV27
j_gene: TRBJ1-6
CDR3aa: CASSTGDNSPLHF
CDR3nt: TGTGCCAGCAGCACCGGCGATAATTCACCCCTCCACTTT

abundance: few
d_gene: .
v_gene: TRBV28
j_gene: TRBJ2-7
CDR3aa: CASSLDRTRGQYF
CDR3nt: TGTGCCAGCAGCCTCGACCGGACTCGGGGGCAGTACTTC

abundance: .
d_gene: .
v_gene: TRBV29-1
j_gene: TRBJ2-2
CDR3aa: CSVVVRVTGELFF
CDR3nt: TGCAGCGTTGTGGTCAGGGTGACCGGGGAGCTGTTTTTT

abundance: many
d_gene: .
v_gene: TRBV7-8
j_gene: TRBJ1-1
CDR3aa: CASSLARAAQGNTEAFF
CDR3nt: TGTGCCAGCAGCTTAGCGCGGGCGGCTCAGGGAAACACTGAAGCTTTCTTT

abundance: many
d_gene: .
v_gene: TRBV6-2/TRBV6-3
j_gene: TRBJ2-1
CDR3aa: CASSTQGSYNEQFF
CDR3nt: TGTGCCAGCAGTACACAGGGCTCCTACAATGAGCAGTTCTTC

abundance: .
d_gene: TRBD1
v_gene: TRBV5-1
j_gene: TRBJ2-7
CDR3aa: CASSSLPGTGGTYEQYF
CDR3nt: TGCGCCAGCAGCTCTCTGCCTGGGACAGGGGGGACCTACGAGCAGTACTTC

abundance: .
d_gene: .
v_gene: TRBV5-6
j_gene: TRBJ1-2
CDR3aa: CARSPKGPTEDYGYTF
CDR3nt: TGTGCCAGGAGCCCCAAGGGCCCGACAGAGGACTATGGCTACACCTTC

abundance: .
d_gene: .
v_gene: TRBV2
j_gene: TRBJ1-4
CDR3aa: CASSEGYLTNEKLFF
CDR3nt: TGTGCCAGCAGTGAAGGCTACCTAACTAATGAAAAACTGTTTTTT

abundance: .
d_gene: .
v_gene: TRBV25-1
j_gene: TRBJ2-3
CDR3aa: CASTLGQGMQYF
CDR3nt: TGTGCCAGCACCTTAGGGCAGGGTATGCAGTATTTT

abundance: few
d_gene: TRBD2
v_gene: TRBV7-9
j_gene: TRBJ2-1
CDR3aa: CASSLKSSGEYNEQFF
CDR3nt: TGTGCCAGCAGCTTAAAATCTAGCGGGGAATACAATGAGCAGTTCTTC

abundance: many
d_gene: .
v_gene: TRBV11-2
j_gene: TRBJ1-2
CDR3aa: CASSSILGLGRIGYTF
CDR3nt: TGTGCCAGCAGCTCAATACTAGGGCTGGGGAGGATTGGCTACACCTTC

abundance: few
d_gene: .
v_gene: TRBV19
j_gene: TRBJ1-1
CDR3aa: CASSSPQGDTEAFF
CDR3nt: TGTGCCAGTAGTAGCCCACAGGGAGACACTGAAGCTTTCTTT

abundance: many
d_gene: TRBD2
v_gene: TRBV7-9
j_gene: TRBJ2-1
CDR3aa: CASSPPLAGLYNEQFF
CDR3nt: TGTGCCAGCAGCCCCCCTCTAGCGGGGCTGTACAATGAGCAGTTCTTC

abundance: few
d_gene: TRBD1
v_gene: TRBV7-9
j_gene: TRBJ1-5
CDR3aa: CASSLSTGVYSNQPQHF
CDR3nt: TGTGCCAGCAGCTTATCCACAGGGGTATATAGCAATCAGCCCCAGCATTTT

abundance: many
d_gene: TRBD2
v_gene: TRBV7-6
j_gene: TRBJ2-1
CDR3aa: CASSLGDYLYNEQFF
CDR3nt: TGTGCCAGCAGCTTAGGGGACTATCTGTACAATGAGCAGTTCTTC

abundance: .
d_gene: TRBD2
v_gene: TRBV27
j_gene: TRBJ2-3
CDR3aa: CASSYGGGATDTQYF
CDR3nt: TGTGCCAGCAGTTATGGCGGGGGGGCGACAGATACGCAGTATTTT

abundance: few
d_gene: .
v_gene: TRBV7-2
j_gene: TRBJ2-2
CDR3aa: CASSLGQGFLLFF
CDR3nt: TGTGCCAGCAGCTTGGGGCAGGGTTTCCTGCTGTTTTTT

abundance: .
d_gene: .
v_gene: TRBV12-3/TRBV12-4
j_gene: TRBJ2-2
CDR3aa: CASSITGPGNTGELFF
CDR3nt: TGTGCCAGCAGCATCACGGGACCCGGGAACACCGGGGAGCTGTTTTTT

abundance: few
d_gene: TRBD1
v_gene: TRBV15
j_gene: TRBJ2-2
CDR3aa: CATSKPGQVFATTGELFF
CDR3nt: TGTGCCACCAGCAAACCGGGACAGGTTTTTGCCACCACCGGGGAGCTGTTTTTT

abundance: .
d_gene: .
v_gene: TRBV19
j_gene: TRBJ1-1
CDR3aa: CASSRGLLNTEAFF
CDR3nt: TGTGCCAGTAGTCGGGGACTCCTGAACACTGAAGCTTTCTTT

abundance: many
d_gene: TRBD1
v_gene: TRBV7-8
j_gene: TRBJ1-1
CDR3aa: CASSLEMGQGSNTEAFF
CDR3nt: TGTGCCAGCAGCTTAGAGATGGGACAGGGGTCGAACACTGAAGCTTTCTTT

abundance: few
d_gene: .
v_gene: TRBV2
j_gene: TRBJ1-2
CDR3aa: CASSVGAKGYTF
CDR3nt: TGTGCCAGCAGTGTTGGGGCGAAGGGCTACACCTTC

abundance: .
d_gene: TRBD2
v_gene: TRBV7-6
j_gene: TRBJ2-7
CDR3aa: CASSLGGTAGGYEQYF
CDR3nt: TGTGCCAGCAGCTTAGGGGGGACAGCGGGGGGGTACGAGCAGTACTTC

abundance: few
d_gene: .
v_gene: TRBV7-9
j_gene: TRBJ1-1
CDR3aa: CASSHSPQGEAFF
CDR3nt: TGTGCCAGCAGCCACTCACCACAGGGTGAAGCTTTCTTT